Described below is a single TCR beta chain sequence and its context. The sample belongs to a study of blood T cell repertoires in COVID-19. As for the study in general: COVID-19 samples, acute and convalescent, were from the United States, Italy and Spain. The cDNA or gDNA used as material had been derived from T cells, B-cell-depleted T cells, or PBMCs.

V lost 2 bases to trimming and J lost 0 bases; unmatched junction nucleotides: 11. This CDR3 is built from 19 residues. In germline, CDR1 is SGHNT, CDR2 YENEEA. In the authors' workflow: Amplification with reference gene primers provided the estimates of nucleated cell counts. Clones were read by immunoSEQ multiplex PCR, and TCRdb kept only the in-frame ones, dropping some. Clone size and the V and J calls come from that table; the DNA yielded D and trimming. The table lists 200,000 to 250,000 clones, approximately 87% of them singletons. The V call is TRBV11-3, the J call TRBJ2-4, with 9 bases identical to TRBD2. The sample consisted of peripheral blood. This TCR came from a woman aged 45-65 years with acute or convalescent COVID-19. The CDR3 DNA reads TGTGCCAGCAGCTTAAGTAGCGGGAGAGCTGAACTAGCCAAAAACATTCAGTACTTC. Encoded protein: CASSLSSGRAELAKNIQYF.